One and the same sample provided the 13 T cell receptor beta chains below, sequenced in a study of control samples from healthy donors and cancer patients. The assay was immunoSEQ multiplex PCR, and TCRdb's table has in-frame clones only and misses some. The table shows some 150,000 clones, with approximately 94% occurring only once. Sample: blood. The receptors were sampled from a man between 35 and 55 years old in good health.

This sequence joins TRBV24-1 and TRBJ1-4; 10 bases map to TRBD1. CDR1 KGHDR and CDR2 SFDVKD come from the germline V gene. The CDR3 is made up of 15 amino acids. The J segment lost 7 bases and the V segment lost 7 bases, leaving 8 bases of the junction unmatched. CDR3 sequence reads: CATSDPGTGVEKLFF. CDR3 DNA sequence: TGTGCCACCAGCGACCCCGGGACAGGGGTTGAAAAACTGTTTTTT.

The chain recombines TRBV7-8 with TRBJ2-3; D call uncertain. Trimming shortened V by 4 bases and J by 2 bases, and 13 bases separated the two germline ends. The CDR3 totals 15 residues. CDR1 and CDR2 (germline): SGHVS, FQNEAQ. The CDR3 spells CASSSRDSPTDTQYF. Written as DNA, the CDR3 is TGTGCCAGCAGCTCAAGAGATTCGCCCACAGATACGCAGTATTTT.

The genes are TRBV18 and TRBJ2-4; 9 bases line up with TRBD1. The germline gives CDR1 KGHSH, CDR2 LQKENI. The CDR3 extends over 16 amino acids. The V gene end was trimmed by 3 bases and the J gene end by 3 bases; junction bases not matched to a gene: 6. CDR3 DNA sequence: TGTGCCAGCTCACCCACGACAGGGGGTGTCAAAAACATTCAGTACTTC. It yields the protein CASSPTTGGVKNIQYF.

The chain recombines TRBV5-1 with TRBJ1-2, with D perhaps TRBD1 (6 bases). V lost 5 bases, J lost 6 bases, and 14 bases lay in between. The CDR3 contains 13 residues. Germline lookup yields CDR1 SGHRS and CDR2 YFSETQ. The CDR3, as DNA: TGCGCCAGCAGTTTGAGGCAGGGGAATGGCTACACCTTC. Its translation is CASSLRQGNGYTF.

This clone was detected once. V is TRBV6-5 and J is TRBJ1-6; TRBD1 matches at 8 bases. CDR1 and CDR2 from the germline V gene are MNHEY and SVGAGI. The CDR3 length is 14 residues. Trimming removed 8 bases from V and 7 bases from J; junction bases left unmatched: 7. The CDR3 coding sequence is TGTGCCAGCGGCGGACAGGGTTACAATTCACCCCTCCACTTT. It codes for CASGGQGYNSPLHF.

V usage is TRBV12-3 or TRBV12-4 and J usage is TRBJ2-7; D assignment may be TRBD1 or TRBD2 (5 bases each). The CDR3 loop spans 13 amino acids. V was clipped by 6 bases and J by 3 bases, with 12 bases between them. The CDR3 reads CASRRGGIYEQYF. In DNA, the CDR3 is TGTGCCAGCAGGAGGGGTGGAATCTACGAGCAGTACTTC.

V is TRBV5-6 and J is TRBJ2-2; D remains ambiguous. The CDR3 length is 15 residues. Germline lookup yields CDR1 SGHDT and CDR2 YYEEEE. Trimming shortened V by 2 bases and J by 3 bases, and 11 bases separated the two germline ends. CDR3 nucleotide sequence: TGTGCCAGCAGCTTTCCGGAATCTCACACCGGGGAGCTGTTTTTT. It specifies CASSFPESHTGELFF.

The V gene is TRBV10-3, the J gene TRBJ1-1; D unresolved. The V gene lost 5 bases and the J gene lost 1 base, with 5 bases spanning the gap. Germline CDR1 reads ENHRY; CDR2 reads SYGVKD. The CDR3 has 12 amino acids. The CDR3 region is CAISNRNTEAFF. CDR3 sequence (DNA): TGTGCCATCAGTAATCGGAACACTGAAGCTTTCTTT.

The CDR3 DNA reads as TGTGCCAGCAGCTTTGCGAACACTGAAGCTTTCTTT. It codes for CASSFANTEAFF. The genes are TRBV11-3 and TRBJ1-1; D ambiguous. The V gene's germline CDR1 is SGHNT and CDR2 YENEEA. Between the trimmed V and J ends, which lost 3 bases and 1 base, there was a span of 3 bases. The CDR3 spans 12 residues.

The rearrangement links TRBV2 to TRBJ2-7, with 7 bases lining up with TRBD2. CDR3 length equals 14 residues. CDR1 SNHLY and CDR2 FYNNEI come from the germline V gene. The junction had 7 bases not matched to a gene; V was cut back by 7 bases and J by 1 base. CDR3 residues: CASMGGSSSYEQYF. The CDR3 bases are TGTGCCAGCATGGGCGGGAGCTCTTCCTACGAGCAGTACTTC.

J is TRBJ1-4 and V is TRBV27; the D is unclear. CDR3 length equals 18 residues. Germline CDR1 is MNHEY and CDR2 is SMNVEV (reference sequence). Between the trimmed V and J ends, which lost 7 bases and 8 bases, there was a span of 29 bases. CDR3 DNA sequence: TGTGCCAGCACCAAAAACAAGGCGATAGGAATCCCGGGGGAAAAACTGTTTTTT. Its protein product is CASTKNKAIGIPGEKLFF. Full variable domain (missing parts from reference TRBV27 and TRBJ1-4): EAQVTQNPRYLITVTGKKLTVTCSQNMNHEYMSWYRQDPGLGLRQIYYSMNVEVTDKGDVPEGYKVSRKEKRNFPLILESPSPNQTSLYFCASTKNKAIGIPGEKLFFGSGTQLSVL.

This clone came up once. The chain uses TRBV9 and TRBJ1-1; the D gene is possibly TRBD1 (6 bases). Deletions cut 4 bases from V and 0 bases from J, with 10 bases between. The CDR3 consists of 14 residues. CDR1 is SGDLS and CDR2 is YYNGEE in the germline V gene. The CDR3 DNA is TGTGCCAGCAGCTATGGGGGGCTGAACACTGAAGCTTTCTTT. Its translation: CASSYGGLNTEAFF.

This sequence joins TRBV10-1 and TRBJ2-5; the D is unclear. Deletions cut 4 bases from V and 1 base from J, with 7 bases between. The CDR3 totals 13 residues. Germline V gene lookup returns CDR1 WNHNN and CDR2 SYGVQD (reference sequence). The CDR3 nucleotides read TGCGCCAGCAGTGCAGTGATCCAAGAGACCCAGTACTTC. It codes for CASSAVIQETQYF.